This T cell receptor beta chain was profiled in a study of T cell changes during pregnancy in multiple sclerosis (dated by TCRdb to the late 2010s). Context from the whole study: Changes in the T cell repertoire over the course of pregnancy were examined in this study in women with multiple sclerosis.

As concerns this clone: Its binding antigen is unknown. No much larger clonotype is one base removed from it; base qualities were not supplied.

Receptor libraries were prepared by the immunoSEQ multiplex PCR assay. This immuneACCESS table, as held by TCRdb, lists in-frame sequences with V and J called but not all clones. Of the missing ones, under half trace to an unresolved V gene in checked studies; the others have no known cause. The sample table contains roughly 87,000 clones; only one count was recorded for about 94% of them. 1.3% to 1.5% of the sample belongs to the ten largest clones. The CDR3 covers 17 residues, taking in both the cysteine and the phenylalanine. Only the CDR3 DNA stays, 51 bases, in frame from base 1. V is cut by 6 bases and J by 0 bases, and the space between the germline ends is 20 bases. The germline V gene sets CDR1 to MDHEN and CDR2 to SYDVKM.

This sample comprised peripheral blood, obtained in the third trimester of pregnancy. This chain is built from TRBV28 and TRBJ1-1; a tentative D match to TRBD1 spans 5 bases. The receptor was isolated from a female donor in good health, enrolled as a control in a pregnancy study. The DNA sequence is as follows: TGTGCCAGCAGCCCGGGGGGGTCCATACCTGTGAACACTGAAGCTTTCTTT. This is translated as CASSPGGSIPVNTEAFF. Reference TRBV28 and TRBJ1-1 genes cover what lies past the CDR3, so the full variable domain is DVKVTQSSRYLVKRTGEKVFLECVQDMDHENMFWYRQDPGLGLRLIYFSYDVKMKEKGDIPEGYSVSREKKERFSLILESASTNQTSMYLCASSPGGSIPVNTEAFFGQGTRLTVV.